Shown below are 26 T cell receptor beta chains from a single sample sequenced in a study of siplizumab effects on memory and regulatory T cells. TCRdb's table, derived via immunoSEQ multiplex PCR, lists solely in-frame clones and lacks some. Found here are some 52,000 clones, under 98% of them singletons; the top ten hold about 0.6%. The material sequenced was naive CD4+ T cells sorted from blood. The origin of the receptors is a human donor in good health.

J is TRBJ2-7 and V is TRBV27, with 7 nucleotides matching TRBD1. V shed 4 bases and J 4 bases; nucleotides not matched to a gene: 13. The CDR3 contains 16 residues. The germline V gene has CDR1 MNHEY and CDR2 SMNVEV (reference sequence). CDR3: CASSSSQTGRPYEQYF. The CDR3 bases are TGTGCCAGCAGTTCCTCCCAGACAGGGCGTCCATACGAGCAGTACTTC.

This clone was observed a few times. DNA for the CDR3: TGTGCCAGCAGCCAGGACAGGGAGTACGAGCAGTACTTC. Its protein is CASSQDREYEQYF. The chain carries TRBV6-1 and TRBJ2-7; 8 bases align to TRBD1. Trimming cost V 6 bases and J 4 bases; bases outside gene matches: 5. Germline lookup yields CDR1 MNHNS and CDR2 SASEGT. This CDR3 is built from 13 residues.

The CDR3 sequence is CATSRDARVNQPQHF. The CDR3 coding sequence is TGTGCCACCAGCAGAGATGCGAGGGTAAATCAGCCCCAGCATTTT. The chain combines TRBV15 with TRBJ1-5; D not certain. Trimming removed 0 bases at V and 4 bases at J, with 10 bases between. This CDR3 spans 15 amino acids. Germline V gene data show CDR1 as LNHNV and CDR2 as YYDKDF (reference sequence). The full variable domain, its missing parts supplied by reference TRBV15 and TRBJ1-5, is DAMVIQNPRYQVTQFGKPVTLSCSQTLNHNVMYWYQQKSSQAPKLLFHYYDKDFNNEADTPDNFQSRRPNTSFCFLDIRSPGLGDTAMYLCATSRDARVNQPQHFGDGTRLSIL.

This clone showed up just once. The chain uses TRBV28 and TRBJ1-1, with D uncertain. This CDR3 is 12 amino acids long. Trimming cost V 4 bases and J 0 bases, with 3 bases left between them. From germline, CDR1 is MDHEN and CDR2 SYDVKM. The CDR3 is CASSSMNTEAFF. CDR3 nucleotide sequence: TGTGCCAGCAGTTCCATGAACACTGAAGCTTTCTTT.

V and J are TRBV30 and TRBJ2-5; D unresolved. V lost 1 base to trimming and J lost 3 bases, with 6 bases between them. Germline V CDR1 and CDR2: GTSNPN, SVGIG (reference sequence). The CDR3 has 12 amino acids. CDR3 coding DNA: TGTGCCTGGAGTGCGATTAAAGAGACCCAGTACTTC. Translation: CAWSAIKETQYF.

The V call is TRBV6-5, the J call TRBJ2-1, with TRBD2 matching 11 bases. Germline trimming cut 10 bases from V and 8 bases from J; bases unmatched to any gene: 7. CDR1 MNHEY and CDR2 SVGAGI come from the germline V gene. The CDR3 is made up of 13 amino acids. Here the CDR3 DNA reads TGTGCCATTGCTAGCGGGAGGTGGGATGAGCAGTTCTTC. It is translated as CAIASGRWDEQFF.

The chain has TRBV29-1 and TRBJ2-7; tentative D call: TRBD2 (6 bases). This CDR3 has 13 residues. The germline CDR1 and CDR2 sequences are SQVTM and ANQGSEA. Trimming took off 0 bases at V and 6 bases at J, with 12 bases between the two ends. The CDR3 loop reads CSVEDGGAREQYF. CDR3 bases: TGCAGCGTTGAAGATGGCGGGGCGCGCGAGCAGTACTTC.

The DNA of the CDR3 is TGCAGCTCAGGGGGCCTAGTTGGGAACACTGAAGCTTTCTTT. Amino acid sequence: CSSGGLVGNTEAFF. The chain couples TRBV29-1 to TRBJ1-1; 8 bases agree with TRBD1. This CDR3 region has 14 residues. J lost 1 base, V lost 8 bases, and 9 bases had no gene match. In germline, CDR1 is SQVTM, CDR2 ANQGSEA.

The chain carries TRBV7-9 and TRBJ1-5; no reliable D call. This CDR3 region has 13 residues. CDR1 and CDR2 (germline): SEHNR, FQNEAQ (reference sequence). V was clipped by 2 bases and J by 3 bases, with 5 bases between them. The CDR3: CASSLIDNQPQHF. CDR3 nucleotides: TGTGCCAGCAGCTTAATAGACAATCAGCCCCAGCATTTT.

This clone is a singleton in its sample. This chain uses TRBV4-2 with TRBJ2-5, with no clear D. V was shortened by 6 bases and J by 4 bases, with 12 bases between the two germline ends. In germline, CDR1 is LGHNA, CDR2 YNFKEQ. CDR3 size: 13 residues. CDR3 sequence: CASSGQSRETQYF. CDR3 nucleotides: TGTGCCAGCAGTGGCCAATCCAGAGAGACCCAGTACTTC.

The CDR3 bases are TGTGCCAGCAGCCAAGTCTACGAGCAGTACTTC. Translation: CASSQVYEQYF. The chain uses TRBV14 and TRBJ2-7; D is undetermined. This CDR3 is 11 amino acids long. Trimming removed 1 base at V and 3 bases at J, with 1 base between. CDR1 is SGHDN and CDR2 is FVKESK in the germline V gene.

The CDR3 reads CASSWLMGGYEQYF. In nucleotides, the CDR3 is TGTGCCAGCAGCTGGTTAATGGGGGGCTACGAGCAGTACTTC. The V and J genes are TRBV28 and TRBJ2-7, with D tentatively TRBD2 (6 bases). Germline V CDR1 and CDR2: MDHEN, SYDVKM. Trimming left V 6 bases short and J 3 bases short, with 15 bases between. The CDR3 has 14 residues.

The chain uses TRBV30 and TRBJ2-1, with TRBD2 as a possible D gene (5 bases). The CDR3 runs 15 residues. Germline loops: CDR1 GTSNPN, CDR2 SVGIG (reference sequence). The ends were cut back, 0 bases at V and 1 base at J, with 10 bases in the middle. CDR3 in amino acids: CAWSVSSGSYNEQFF. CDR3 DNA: TGTGCCTGGAGTGTATCCAGCGGTTCCTACAATGAGCAGTTCTTC.

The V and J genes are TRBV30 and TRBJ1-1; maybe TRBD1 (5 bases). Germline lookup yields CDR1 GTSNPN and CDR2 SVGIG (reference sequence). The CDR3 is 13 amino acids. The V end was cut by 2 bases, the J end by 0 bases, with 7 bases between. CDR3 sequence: CAWSRQLNTEAFF. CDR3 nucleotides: TGTGCCTGGAGTCGACAGCTGAACACTGAAGCTTTCTTT.

Here the CDR3 DNA reads TGTGCCAGCAGCCAAGATGGAGCGGGAGTGGCAGATACGCAGTATTTT. Protein sequence: CASSQDGAGVADTQYF. The chain uses TRBV4-2 and TRBJ2-3, with 8 nucleotides matching TRBD2. V lost 0 bases and J lost 4; bases outside the gene matches: 6. The CDR3 contains 16 residues. CDR1 and CDR2 from the germline V gene are LGHNA and YNFKEQ.

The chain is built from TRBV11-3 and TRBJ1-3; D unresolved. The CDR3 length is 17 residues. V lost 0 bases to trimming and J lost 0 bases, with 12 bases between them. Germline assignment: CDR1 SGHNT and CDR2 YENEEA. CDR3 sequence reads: CASSLDRTVRSGNTIYF. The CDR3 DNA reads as TGTGCCAGCAGCTTAGACCGTACAGTTCGCTCTGGAAACACCATATATTTT. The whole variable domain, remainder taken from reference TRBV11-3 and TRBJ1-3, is EAGVVQSPRYKIIEKKQPVAFWCNPISGHNTLYWYLQNLGQGPELLIRYENEEAVDDSQLPKDRFSAERLKGVDSTLKIQPAELGDSAVYLCASSLDRTVRSGNTIYFGEGSWLTVV.

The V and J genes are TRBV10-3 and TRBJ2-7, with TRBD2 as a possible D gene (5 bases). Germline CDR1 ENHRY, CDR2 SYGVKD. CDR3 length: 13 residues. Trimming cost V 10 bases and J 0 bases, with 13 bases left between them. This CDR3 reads CASSERSSYEQYF. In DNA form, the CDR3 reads TGTGCCAGCTCCGAGCGGAGCTCCTACGAGCAGTACTTC.

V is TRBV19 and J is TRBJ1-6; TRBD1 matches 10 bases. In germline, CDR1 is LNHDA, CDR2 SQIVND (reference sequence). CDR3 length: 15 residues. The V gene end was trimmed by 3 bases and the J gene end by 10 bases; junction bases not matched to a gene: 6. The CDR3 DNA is TGTGCCAGTAGTATGATCGGGACAGGGGACTCACCCCTCCACTTT. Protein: CASSMIGTGDSPLHF. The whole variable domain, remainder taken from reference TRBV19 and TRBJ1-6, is DGGITQSPKYLFRKEGQNVTLSCEQNLNHDAMYWYRQDPGQGLRLIYYSQIVNDFQKGDIAEGYSVSREKKESFPLTVTSAQKNPTAFYLCASSMIGTGDSPLHFGNGTRLTVT.

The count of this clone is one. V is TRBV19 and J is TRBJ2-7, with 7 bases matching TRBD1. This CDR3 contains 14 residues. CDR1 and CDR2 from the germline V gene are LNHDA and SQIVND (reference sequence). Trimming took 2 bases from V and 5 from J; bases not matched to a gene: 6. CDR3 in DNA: TGTGCCAGTAGTATAACCGACAGGGTACACGAGCAGTACTTC. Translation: CASSITDRVHEQYF.

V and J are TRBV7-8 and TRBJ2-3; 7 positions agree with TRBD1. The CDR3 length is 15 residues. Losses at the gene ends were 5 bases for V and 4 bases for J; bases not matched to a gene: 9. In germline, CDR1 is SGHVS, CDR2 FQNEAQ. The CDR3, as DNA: TGTGCCAGCAGCACTACAGGGGTGCCGCCAGATACGCAGTATTTT. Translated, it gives CASSTTGVPPDTQYF.

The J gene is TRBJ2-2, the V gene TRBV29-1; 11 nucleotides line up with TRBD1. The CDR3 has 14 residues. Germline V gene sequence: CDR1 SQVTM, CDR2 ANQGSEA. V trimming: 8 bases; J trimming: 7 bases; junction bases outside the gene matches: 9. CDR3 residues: CSSRRDRGNGELFF. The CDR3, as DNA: TGCAGCTCCCGCCGGGACAGGGGGAACGGGGAGCTGTTTTTT.

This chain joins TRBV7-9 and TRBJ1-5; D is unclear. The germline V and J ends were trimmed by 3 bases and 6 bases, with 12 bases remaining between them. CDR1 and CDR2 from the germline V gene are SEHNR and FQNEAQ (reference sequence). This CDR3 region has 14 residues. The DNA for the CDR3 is TGTGCCAGCAGCTTTTTGGGCAGGCCTCAGCCCCAGCATTTT. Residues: CASSFLGRPQPQHF.

CDR3 sequence (DNA): TGTGCCAGTAAGAAGGGGACGGCGGGCGCTGAAGCTTTCTTT. It is translated as CASKKGTAGAEAFF. The rearrangement joins TRBV19 to TRBJ1-1, with TRBD1 as a possible D gene (5 bases). V was cut by 7 bases and J by 6 bases, with 18 bases left in between. This CDR3 is 14 amino acids long. From germline, CDR1 is LNHDA and CDR2 SQIVND (reference sequence).

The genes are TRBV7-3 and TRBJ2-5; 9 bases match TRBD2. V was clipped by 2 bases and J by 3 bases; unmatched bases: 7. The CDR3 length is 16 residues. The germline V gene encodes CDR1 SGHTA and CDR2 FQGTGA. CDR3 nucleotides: TGTGCCAGCAGCTTAGCGAAGACTAGCGGTGAAGAGACCCAGTACTTC. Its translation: CASSLAKTSGEETQYF.

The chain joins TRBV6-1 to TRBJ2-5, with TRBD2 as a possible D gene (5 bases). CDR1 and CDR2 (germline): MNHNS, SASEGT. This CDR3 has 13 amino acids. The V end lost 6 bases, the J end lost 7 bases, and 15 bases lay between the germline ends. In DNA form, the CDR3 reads TGTGCCAGCAGGCTCCGGGTCCGGGGGACCCAGTACTTC. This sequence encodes CASRLRVRGTQYF.

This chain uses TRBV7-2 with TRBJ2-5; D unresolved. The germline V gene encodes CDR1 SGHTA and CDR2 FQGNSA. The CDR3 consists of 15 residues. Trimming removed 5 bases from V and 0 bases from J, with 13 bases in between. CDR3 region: CASSPESTYQETQYF. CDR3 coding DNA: TGTGCCAGCAGCCCCGAGTCCACTTACCAAGAGACCCAGTACTTC.